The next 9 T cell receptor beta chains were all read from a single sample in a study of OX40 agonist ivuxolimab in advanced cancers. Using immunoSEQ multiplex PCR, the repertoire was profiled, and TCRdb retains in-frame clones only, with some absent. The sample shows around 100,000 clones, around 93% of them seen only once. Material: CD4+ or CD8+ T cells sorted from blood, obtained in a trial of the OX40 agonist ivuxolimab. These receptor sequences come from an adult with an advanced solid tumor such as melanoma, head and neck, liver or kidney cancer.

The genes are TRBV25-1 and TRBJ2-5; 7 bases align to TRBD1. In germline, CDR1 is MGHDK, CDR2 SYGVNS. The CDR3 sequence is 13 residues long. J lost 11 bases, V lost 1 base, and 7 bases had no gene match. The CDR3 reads CASSESDRDEQYF. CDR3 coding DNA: TGTGCCAGCAGTGAATCCGACAGGGATGAGCAGTACTTC.

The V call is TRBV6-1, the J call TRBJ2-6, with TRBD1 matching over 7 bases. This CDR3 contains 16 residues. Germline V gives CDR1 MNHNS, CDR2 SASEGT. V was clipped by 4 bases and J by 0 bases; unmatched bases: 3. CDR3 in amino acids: CASSGGQNSGANVLTF. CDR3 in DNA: TGTGCCAGCAGTGGGGGACAGAACTCTGGGGCCAACGTCCTGACTTTC.

The CDR3 reads CASSLGDRDFETQYF. CDR3 nucleotides: TGTGCCAGCAGCTTAGGGGACAGGGATTTTGAGACCCAGTACTTC. The chain has TRBV11-2 and TRBJ2-5, with TRBD1 identical over 9 bases. Germline values: CDR1 SGHAT, CDR2 FQNNGV. CDR3 length equals 15 residues. The V segment lost 1 base and the J segment 5 bases; nucleotides outside the gene matches: 5.

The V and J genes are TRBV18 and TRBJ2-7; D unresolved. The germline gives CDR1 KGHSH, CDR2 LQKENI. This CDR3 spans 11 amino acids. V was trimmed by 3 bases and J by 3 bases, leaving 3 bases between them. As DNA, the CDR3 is TGTGCCAGCTCACCTAACTACGAGCAGTACTTC. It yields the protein CASSPNYEQYF.

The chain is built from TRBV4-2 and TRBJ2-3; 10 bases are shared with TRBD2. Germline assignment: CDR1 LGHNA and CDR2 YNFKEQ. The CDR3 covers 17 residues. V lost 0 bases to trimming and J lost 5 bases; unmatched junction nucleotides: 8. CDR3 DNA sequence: TGTGCCAGCAGCCAAGATGTAACTAGCGGGATCCGAGATACGCAGTATTTT. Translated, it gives CASSQDVTSGIRDTQYF.

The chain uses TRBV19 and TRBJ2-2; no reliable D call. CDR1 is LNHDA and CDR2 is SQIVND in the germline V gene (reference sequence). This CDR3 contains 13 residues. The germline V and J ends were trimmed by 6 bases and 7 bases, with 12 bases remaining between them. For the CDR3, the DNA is TGTGCCAGTAGGTTTCTCCTTGTCGGGGAGCTGTTTTTT. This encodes CASRFLLVGELFF.

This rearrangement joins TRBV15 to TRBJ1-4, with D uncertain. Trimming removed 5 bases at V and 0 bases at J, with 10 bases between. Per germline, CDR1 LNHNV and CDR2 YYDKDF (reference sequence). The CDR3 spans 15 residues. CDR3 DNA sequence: TGTGCCACCAGCCTCCCTATGACAACTAATGAAAAACTGTTTTTT. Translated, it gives CATSLPMTTNEKLFF.

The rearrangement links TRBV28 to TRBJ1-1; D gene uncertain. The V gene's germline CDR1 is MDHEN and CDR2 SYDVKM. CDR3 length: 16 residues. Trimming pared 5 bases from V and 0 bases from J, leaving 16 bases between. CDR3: CASSHKWGGLNTEAFF. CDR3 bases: TGTGCCAGCAGTCACAAATGGGGTGGGTTGAACACTGAAGCTTTCTTT.

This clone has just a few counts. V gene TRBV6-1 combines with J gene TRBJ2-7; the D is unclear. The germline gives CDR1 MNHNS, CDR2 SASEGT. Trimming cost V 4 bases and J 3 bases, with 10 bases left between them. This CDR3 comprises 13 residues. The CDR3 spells CASSVTDVYEQYF. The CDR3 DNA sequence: TGTGCCAGCAGTGTAACGGACGTCTACGAGCAGTACTTC.